Listed here are 5 T cell receptor beta chains from one sample, sequenced in a study of early T cells in non-severe SARS-CoV-2 infection. Each CDR3 protein is one row after TCRdb ran MiXCR on the 5' RACE reads. Of 52,000 or so distinct CDR3 sequences in the sample, 5% to 7.5% were seen once. The sample in question was whole blood, obtained at baseline. The receptors were gathered from an adult who was a healthcare worker with PCR-confirmed SARS-CoV-2 infection or an uninfected control (not recorded which).

This clonotype was detected many times. This sequence joins TRBV5-5 and TRBJ1-1; 7 nucleotides match TRBD1. The V and J ends lost 0 bases and 3 bases, in that order; junction bases with no gene match: 5. The germline gives CDR1 SGHKS, CDR2 YYEKEE (reference sequence). CDR3 length: 15 amino acids. CDR3 in DNA: TGTGCCAGCAGCTTGGACGACAGGGTCGACACTGAAGCTTTCTTT. This translates into CASSLDDRVDTEAFF.

The chain links TRBV6-2 or TRBV6-3 to TRBJ1-2; 8 bases align to TRBD1. CDR3 length equals 14 residues. Germline V gene sequence: CDR1 MNHEY, CDR2 SVGEGT. The J segment lost 7 bases and the V segment lost 2 bases, leaving 6 bases of the junction unmatched. CDR3 loop: CASSYEGTGGGYTF. DNA for the CDR3: TGTGCCAGCAGTTACGAAGGGACAGGAGGTGGCTACACCTTC.

V is TRBV9 and J is TRBJ1-6; 10 nucleotides align to TRBD1. The V and J ends lost 2 bases and 1 base, in that order; junction bases with no gene match: 3. The V gene's germline CDR1 is SGDLS and CDR2 YYNGEE. The CDR3 extends over 17 amino acids. CDR3 amino acids: CASSVGQGRSYNSPLHF. CDR3 coding DNA: TGTGCCAGCAGCGTGGGACAGGGGAGATCCTATAATTCACCCCTCCACTTT.

The table lists this clonotype with many counts. V is TRBV19 and J is TRBJ1-5, with unresolved D. The ends were cut back, 6 bases at V and 3 bases at J, with 9 bases in the middle. The CDR3 has 13 amino acids. Germline loops: CDR1 LNHDA, CDR2 SQIVND (reference sequence). As DNA, the CDR3 is TGTGCCAGTAGGTGGGATTCCAATCAGCCCCAGCATTTT. Amino acids: CASRWDSNQPQHF.

This clonotype was seen only a few times. This chain's CDR3 is CSLRQGGEETQYF. The CDR3, as DNA: TGCAGCTTACGACAGGGGGGAGAAGAGACCCAGTACTTC. The rearrangement joins TRBV29-1 to TRBJ2-5, with TRBD1 matching over 9 bases. The CDR3 is 13 amino acids. The V and J ends lost 8 bases and 3 bases, in that order; junction bases with no gene match: 7. From germline, CDR1 is SQVTM and CDR2 ANQGSEA.